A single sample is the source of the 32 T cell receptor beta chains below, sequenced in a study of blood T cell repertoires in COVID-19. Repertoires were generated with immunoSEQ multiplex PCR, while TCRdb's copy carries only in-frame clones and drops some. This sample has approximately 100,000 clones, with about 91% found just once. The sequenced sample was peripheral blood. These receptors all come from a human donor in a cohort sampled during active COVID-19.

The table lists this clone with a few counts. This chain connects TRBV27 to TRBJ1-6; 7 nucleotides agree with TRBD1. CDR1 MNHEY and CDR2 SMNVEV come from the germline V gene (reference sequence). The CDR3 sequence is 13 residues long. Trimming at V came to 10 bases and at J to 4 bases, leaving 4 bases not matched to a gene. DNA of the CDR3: TGTGCCACCTCGACAGGGTATAATTCACCCCTCCACTTT. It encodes CATSTGYNSPLHF.

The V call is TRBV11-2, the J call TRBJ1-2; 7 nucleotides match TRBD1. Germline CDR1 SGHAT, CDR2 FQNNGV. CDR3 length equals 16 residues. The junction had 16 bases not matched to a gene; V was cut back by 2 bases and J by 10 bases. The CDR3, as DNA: TGTGCCAGCAGCTTATATCGGACAGGTTCTGAGGGAGTCTACACCTTC. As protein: CASSLYRTGSEGVYTF.

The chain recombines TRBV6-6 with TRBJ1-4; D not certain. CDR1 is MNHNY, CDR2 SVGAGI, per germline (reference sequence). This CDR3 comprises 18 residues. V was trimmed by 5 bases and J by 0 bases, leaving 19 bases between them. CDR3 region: CASSPLRLAVSTNEKLFF. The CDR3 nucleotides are TGTGCCAGCAGTCCCCTCAGGCTTGCCGTTTCAACTAATGAAAAACTGTTTTTT.

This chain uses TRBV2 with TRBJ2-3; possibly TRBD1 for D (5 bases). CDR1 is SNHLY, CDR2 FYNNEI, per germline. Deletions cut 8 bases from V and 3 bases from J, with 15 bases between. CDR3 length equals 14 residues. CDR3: CASCRVPATDTQYF. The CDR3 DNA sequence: TGTGCCAGCTGCAGGGTACCCGCAACAGATACGCAGTATTTT.

CDR3 sequence (DNA): TGTGCCAGCAGTGAGAGGGGGCGTCGTCAGCCCCAGCATTTT. Translated: CASSERGRRQPQHF. The chain is built from TRBV6-1 and TRBJ1-5; the match to TRBD1 covers 7 bases. Germline CDR1 reads MNHNS; CDR2 reads SASEGT. V lost 3 bases, J lost 6 bases, and 5 bases stayed unmatched. The CDR3 loop spans 14 amino acids.

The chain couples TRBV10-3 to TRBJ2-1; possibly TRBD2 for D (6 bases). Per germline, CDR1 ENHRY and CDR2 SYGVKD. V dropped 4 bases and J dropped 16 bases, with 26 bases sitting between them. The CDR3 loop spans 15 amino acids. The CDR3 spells CAISGGGASWVSFFF. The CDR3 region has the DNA TGTGCCATCAGTGGCGGAGGGGCTAGCTGGGTTAGTTTCTTCTTC.

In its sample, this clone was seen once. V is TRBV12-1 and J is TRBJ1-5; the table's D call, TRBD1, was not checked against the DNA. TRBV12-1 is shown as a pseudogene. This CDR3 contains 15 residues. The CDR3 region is CASSFVMTGDQPQHF. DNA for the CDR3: TGTGCCAGCAGCTTTGTAATGACAGGGGATCAGCCCCAGCATTTT.

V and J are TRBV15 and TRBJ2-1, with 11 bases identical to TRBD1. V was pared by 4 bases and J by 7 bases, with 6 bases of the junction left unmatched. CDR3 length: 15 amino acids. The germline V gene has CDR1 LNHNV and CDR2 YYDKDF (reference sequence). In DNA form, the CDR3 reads TGTGCCACCAGCAAAGGGACAGGGGGTTTTAATGAGCAGTTCTTC. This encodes CATSKGTGGFNEQFF.

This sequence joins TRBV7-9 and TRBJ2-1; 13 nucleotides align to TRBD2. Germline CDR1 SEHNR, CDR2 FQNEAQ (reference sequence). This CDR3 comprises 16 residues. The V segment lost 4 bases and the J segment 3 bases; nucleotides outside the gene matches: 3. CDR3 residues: CASSWGLAGYYNEQFF. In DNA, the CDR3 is TGTGCCAGCAGCTGGGGACTAGCGGGATACTACAATGAGCAGTTCTTC.

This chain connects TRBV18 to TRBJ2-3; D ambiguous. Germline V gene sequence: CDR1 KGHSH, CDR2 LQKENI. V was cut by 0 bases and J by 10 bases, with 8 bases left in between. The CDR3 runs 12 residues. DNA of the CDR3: TGTGCCAGCTCACCACCTATCTCGGCGCAGTATTTT. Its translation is CASSPPISAQYF.

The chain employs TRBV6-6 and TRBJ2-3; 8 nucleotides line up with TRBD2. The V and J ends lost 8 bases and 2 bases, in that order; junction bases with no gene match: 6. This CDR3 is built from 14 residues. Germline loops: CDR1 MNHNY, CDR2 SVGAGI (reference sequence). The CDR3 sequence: CASRGLVNTDTQYF. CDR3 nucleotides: TGTGCCAGCCGGGGACTAGTGAACACAGATACGCAGTATTTT.

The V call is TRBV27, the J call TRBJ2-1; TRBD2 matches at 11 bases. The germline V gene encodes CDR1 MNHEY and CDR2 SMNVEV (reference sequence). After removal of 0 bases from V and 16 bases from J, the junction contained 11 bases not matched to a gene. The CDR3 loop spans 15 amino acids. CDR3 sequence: CASSLSASSGRAGFF. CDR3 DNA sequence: TGTGCCAGCAGTTTATCGGCGAGTAGCGGGAGGGCCGGTTTCTTC.

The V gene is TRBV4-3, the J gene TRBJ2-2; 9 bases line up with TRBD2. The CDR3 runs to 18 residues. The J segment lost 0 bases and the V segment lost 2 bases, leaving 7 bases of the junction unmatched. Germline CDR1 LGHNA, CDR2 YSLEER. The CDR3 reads CASSQWGLAGTNTGELFF. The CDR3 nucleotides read TGCGCCAGCAGCCAATGGGGTCTAGCGGGAACGAACACCGGGGAGCTGTTTTTT.

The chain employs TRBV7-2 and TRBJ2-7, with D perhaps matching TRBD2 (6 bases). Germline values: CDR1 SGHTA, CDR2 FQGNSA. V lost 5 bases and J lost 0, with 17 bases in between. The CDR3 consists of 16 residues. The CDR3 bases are TGTGCCAGCAGCGTCGCTGGCGGGGTGGGCTCCTACGAGCAGTACTTC. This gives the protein CASSVAGGVGSYEQYF.

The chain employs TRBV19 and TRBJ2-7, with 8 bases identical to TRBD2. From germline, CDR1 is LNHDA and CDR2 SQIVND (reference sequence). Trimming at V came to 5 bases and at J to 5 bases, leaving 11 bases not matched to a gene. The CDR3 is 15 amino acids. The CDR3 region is CASSDGGLAVHEQYF. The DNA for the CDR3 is TGTGCCAGTAGTGACGGTGGACTAGCTGTCCACGAGCAGTACTTC.

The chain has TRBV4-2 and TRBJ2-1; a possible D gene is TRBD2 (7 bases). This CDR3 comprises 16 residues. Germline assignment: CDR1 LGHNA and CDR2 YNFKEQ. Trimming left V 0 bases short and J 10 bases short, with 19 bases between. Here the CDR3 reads CASSQEVGLVRGEQFF. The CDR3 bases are TGTGCCAGCAGCCAAGAGGTAGGACTAGTGAGGGGGGAGCAGTTCTTC.

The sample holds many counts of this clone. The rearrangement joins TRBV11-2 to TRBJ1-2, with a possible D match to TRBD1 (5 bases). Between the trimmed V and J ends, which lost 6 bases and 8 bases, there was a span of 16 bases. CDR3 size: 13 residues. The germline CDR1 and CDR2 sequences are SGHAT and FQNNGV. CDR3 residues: CASSGQVSRGYTF. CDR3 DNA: TGTGCCAGCAGTGGACAAGTTTCAAGAGGCTACACCTTC.

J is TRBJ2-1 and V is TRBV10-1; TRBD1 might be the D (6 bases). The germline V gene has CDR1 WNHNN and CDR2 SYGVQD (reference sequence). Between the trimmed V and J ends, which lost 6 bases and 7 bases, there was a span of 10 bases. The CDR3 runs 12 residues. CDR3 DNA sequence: TGCGCCAGCAGCTCAACAGGGAATGAGCAGTTCTTC. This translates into CASSSTGNEQFF.

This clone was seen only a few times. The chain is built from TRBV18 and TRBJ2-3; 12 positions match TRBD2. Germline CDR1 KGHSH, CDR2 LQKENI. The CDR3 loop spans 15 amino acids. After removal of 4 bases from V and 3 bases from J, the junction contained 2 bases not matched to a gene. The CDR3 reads CASSLGTSGTDTQYF. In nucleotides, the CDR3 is TGTGCCAGCTCACTCGGGACTAGCGGGACAGATACGCAGTATTTT. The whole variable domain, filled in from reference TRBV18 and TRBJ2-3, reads NAGVMQNPRHLVRRRGQEARLRCSPMKGHSHVYWYRQLPEEGLKFMVYLQKENIIDESGMPKERFSAEFPKEGPSILRIQQVVRGDSAAYFCASSLGTSGTDTQYFGPGTRLTVL.

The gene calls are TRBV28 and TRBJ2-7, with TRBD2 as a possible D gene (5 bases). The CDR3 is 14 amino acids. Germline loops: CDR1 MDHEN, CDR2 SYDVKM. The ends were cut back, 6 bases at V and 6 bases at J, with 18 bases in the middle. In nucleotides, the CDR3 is TGTGCCAGCAGCCTCATCACGGGGATGGGCGAGCAGTACTTC. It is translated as CASSLITGMGEQYF.

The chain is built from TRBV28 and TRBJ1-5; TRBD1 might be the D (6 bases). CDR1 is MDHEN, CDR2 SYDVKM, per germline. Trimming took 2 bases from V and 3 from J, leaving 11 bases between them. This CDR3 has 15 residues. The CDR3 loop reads CASSLPRGHNQPQHF. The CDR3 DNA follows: TGTGCCAGCAGTTTACCCCGGGGACACAATCAGCCCCAGCATTTT.

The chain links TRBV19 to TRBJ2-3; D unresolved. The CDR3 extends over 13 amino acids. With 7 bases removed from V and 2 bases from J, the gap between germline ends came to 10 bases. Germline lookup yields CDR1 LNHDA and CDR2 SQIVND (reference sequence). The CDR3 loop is CASTAGSTDTQYF. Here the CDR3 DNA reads TGTGCCAGTACCGCCGGGTCCACAGATACGCAGTATTTT.

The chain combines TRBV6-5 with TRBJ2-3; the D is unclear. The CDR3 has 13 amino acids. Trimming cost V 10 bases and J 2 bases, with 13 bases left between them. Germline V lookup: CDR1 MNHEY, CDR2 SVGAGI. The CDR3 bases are TGTGCCACCTCACTTCCCGCCACAGATACGCAGTATTTT. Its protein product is CATSLPATDTQYF.

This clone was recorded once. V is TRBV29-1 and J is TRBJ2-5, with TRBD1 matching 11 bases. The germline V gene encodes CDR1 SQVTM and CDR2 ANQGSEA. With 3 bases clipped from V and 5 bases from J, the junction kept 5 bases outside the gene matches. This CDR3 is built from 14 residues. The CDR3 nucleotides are TGCAGCGTTGATAAGGACAGGGGGCTGGAGACCCAGTACTTC. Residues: CSVDKDRGLETQYF. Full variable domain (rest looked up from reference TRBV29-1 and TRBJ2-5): SAVISQKPSRDICQRGTSLTIQCQVDSQVTMMFWYRQQPGQSLTLIATANQGSEATYESGFVIDKFPISRPNLTFSTLTVSNMSPEDSSIYLCSVDKDRGLETQYFGPGTRLLVL.

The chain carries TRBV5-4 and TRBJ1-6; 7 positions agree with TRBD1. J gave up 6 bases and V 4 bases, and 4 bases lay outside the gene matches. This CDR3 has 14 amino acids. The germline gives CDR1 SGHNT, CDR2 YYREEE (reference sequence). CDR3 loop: CASSPGQSNSPLHF. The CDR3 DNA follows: TGTGCCAGCAGCCCGGGACAGAGTAATTCACCCCTCCACTTT.

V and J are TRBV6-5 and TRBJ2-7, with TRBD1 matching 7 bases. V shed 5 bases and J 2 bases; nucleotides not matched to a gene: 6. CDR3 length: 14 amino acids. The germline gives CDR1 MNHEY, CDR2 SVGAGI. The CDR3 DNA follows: TGTGCCAGCAGTCGGGACAGCAACCCCTACGAGCAGTACTTC. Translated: CASSRDSNPYEQYF.

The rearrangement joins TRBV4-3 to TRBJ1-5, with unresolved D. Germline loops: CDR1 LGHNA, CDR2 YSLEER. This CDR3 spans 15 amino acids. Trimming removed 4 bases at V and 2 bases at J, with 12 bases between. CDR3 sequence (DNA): TGCGCCAGCAGCCGGGAGCCTAGGGGCAATCAGCCCCAGCATTTT. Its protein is CASSREPRGNQPQHF.

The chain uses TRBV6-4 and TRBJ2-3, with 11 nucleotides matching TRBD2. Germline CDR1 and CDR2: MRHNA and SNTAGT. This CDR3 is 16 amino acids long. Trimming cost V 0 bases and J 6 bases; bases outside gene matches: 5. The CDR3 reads CASSDSLAGGLDTQYF. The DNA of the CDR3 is TGTGCCAGCAGTGACTCCCTAGCGGGAGGTCTGGATACGCAGTATTTT.

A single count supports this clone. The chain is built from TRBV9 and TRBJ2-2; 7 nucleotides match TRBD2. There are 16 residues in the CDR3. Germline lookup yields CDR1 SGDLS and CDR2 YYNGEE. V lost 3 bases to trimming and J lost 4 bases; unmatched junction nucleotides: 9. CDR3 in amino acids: CASSETSRAFTGELFF. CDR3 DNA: TGTGCCAGCAGCGAGACTAGCCGGGCCTTCACCGGGGAGCTGTTTTTT. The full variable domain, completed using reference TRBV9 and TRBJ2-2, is DSGVTQTPKHLITATGQRVTLRCSPRSGDLSVYWYQQSLDQGLQFLIQYYNGEERAKGNILERFSAQQFPDLHSELNLSSLELGDSALYFCASSETSRAFTGELFFGEGSRLTVL.

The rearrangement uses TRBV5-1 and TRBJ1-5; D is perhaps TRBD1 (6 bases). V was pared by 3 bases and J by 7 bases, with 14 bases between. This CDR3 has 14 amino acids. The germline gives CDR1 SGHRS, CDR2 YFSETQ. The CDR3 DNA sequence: TGCGCCAGCAGCTCCGAGGGGGGGCGACAGCCCCAGCATTTT. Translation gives CASSSEGGRQPQHF.

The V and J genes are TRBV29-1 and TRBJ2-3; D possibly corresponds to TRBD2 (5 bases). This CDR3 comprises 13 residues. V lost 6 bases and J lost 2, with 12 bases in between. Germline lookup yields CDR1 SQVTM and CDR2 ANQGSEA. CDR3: CSVALALTDTQYF. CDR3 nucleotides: TGCAGCGTGGCCCTAGCCCTCACAGATACGCAGTATTTT.

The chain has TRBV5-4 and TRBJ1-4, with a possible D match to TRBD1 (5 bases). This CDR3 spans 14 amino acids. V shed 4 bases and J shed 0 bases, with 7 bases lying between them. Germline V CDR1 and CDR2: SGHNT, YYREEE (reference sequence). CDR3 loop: CASSRDSTNEKLFF. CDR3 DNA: TGTGCCAGCAGCCGGGACTCAACTAATGAAAAACTGTTTTTT.